This TCR beta chain appears in the sequencing data of a study of blood T cell repertoires in COVID-19. Across the whole study: There were acute and convalescent COVID-19 samples, and they came from the United States, Italy and Spain. Nucleic acid was either cDNA or gDNA, and it came from T cells, B-cell-depleted T cells, or PBMCs.

Authors' methods: Amplification with reference gene primers provided the estimates of nucleated cell counts. Here immunoSEQ multiplex PCR was the method, and the copy in TCRdb shows in-frame clones only, minus some. V, J and clone size are those of that table, while D and trimming were read from the DNA. The sample holds over 250,000 clones, around nine tenths seen once. V lost 2 bases, J lost 4 bases, and 12 bases lay in between. The germline V gene has CDR1 MNHNY and CDR2 SVGAGI (reference sequence). This CDR3 has 15 residues. The V and J genes are TRBV6-6 and TRBJ1-5, with no clear D. This TCR was recovered from a man over 45 with acute or convalescent COVID-19. The sample taken for sequencing was peripheral blood. Here the CDR3 DNA reads TGTGCCAGCAGTTACGATCTTCCGGGAAATCAGCCCCAGCATTTT. Translating it yields CASSYDLPGNQPQHF.